This TCR beta chain emerged from a study of PD-L1 blockade in urothelial cancer. Data came from immunoSEQ multiplex PCR; TCRdb stores just in-frame clones and leaves some out. The sample yields about 74,000 clones, roughly 80% seen once. The CDR3 has 13 amino acids. Germline V gene data show CDR1 as SGDLS and CDR2 as YYNGEE. V lost 0 bases, J lost 4 bases, and 7 bases lay in between. The chain combines TRBV9 with TRBJ1-2; no reliable D call. This receptor was obtained from a man aged 65 to 85 with urothelial cancer. The sample in question was PBMCs, obtained around atezolizumab (anti-PD-L1) treatment. The CDR3 coding sequence is TGTGCCAGCAGCGTAGGAGGTGTCTATGGCTACACCTTC. Encoded protein: CASSVGGVYGYTF. The whole variable domain, remainder taken from reference TRBV9 and TRBJ1-2, is DSGVTQTPKHLITATGQRVTLRCSPRSGDLSVYWYQQSLDQGLQFLIQYYNGEERAKGNILERFSAQQFPDLHSELNLSSLELGDSALYFCASSVGGVYGYTFGSGTRLTVV.